This note documents a single T cell receptor (beta chain) sequence. Germline assignment: CDR1 SGHNT and CDR2 YYREEE (reference sequence). After removal of 4 bases from V and 9 bases from J, the junction contained 12 bases not matched to a gene. The CDR3 consists of 16 residues. This specimen comes from a study of cytomegalovirus exposure and HLA in healthy donors. The PCR contained 60 Vbeta and 13 Jbeta primers. Sequenced by immunoSEQ multiplex PCR; TCRdb stores in-frame clones only, minus some. The sample has about 100,000 clones, more than 70% seen once. This receptor was taken from a man aged 25 to 40 in good health and CMV-seronegative. Input material: PBMCs. The V gene is TRBV5-4, the J gene TRBJ2-1; TRBD2 matches at 11 bases. CDR3 in DNA: TGTGCCAGCAGCGGCCGACTAGCGGGATCCTACCCTGAGCAGTTCTTC. This codes for CASSGRLAGSYPEQFF.